The source of this T cell receptor beta chain is a study of T cell changes during pregnancy in multiple sclerosis. Here immunoSEQ multiplex PCR was the method, and the copy in TCRdb shows in-frame clones only, minus some. Of tens of thousands of clones in the sample, approximately 90% are singletons; the top ten hold 0.95%. This CDR3 comprises 15 residues. CDR1 and CDR2 (germline): MNHNS, SASEGT. Trimming cost V 6 bases and J 5 bases; bases outside gene matches: 6. The rearrangement links TRBV6-1 to TRBJ1-5; 11 nucleotides agree with TRBD1. This specimen consisted of peripheral blood, obtained before pregnancy. The clonotype comes from a female donor with multiple sclerosis, enrolled in a pregnancy study. The CDR3 sequence: CASSWTGGIDQPQHF. The CDR3 nucleotides are TGTGCCAGCAGCTGGACAGGGGGCATCGATCAGCCCCAGCATTTT.